The 30 T cell receptor beta chains given below trace back to one sample, sequenced in a study of T cell responses to AZD1222 COVID-19 vaccine. Method: immunoSEQ multiplex PCR; TCRdb's copy keeps in-frame clones and lacks some. The sample has around 100,000 clones; about 88% are singletons. The sample consisted of peripheral blood, taken on day 0 of AZD1222 vaccination. These TCRs come from an adult in good health.

The J gene is TRBJ2-3, the V gene TRBV6-4; D gene uncertain. The CDR3 is made up of 13 amino acids. Germline loops: CDR1 MRHNA, CDR2 SNTAGT. V lost 4 bases to trimming and J lost 6 bases, with 11 bases between them. The CDR3 sequence is CASSAHWLDTQYF. The CDR3, as DNA: TGTGCCAGCAGTGCTCATTGGCTGGATACGCAGTATTTT.

The V and J genes are TRBV2 and TRBJ1-2; unclear D gene. V gave up 9 bases and J gave up 0 bases, with 14 bases separating them. Germline CDR1 SNHLY, CDR2 FYNNEI. The CDR3 has 14 amino acids. CDR3 region: CASFLGRANYGYTF. CDR3 coding DNA: TGTGCCAGTTTTTTGGGCAGAGCTAACTATGGCTACACCTTC. The complete variable domain, with remaining parts taken from reference TRBV2 and TRBJ1-2, reads EPEVTQTPSHQVTQMGQEVILRCVPISNHLYFYWYRQILGQKVEFLVSFYNNEISEKSEIFDDQFSVERPDGSNFTLKIRSTKLEDSAMYFCASFLGRANYGYTFGSGTRLTVV.

This clone was seen a single time. This CDR3 is CASSPVGRGNEKLFF. In DNA, the CDR3 is TGCGCCAGCAGCCCGGTTGGCAGGGGGAATGAAAAACTGTTTTTT. J is TRBJ1-4 and V is TRBV5-1; 7 bases are shared with TRBD1. From germline, CDR1 is SGHRS and CDR2 YFSETQ. CDR3 size: 15 residues. V shed 4 bases, J shed 5 bases, and the junction held 8 bases outside the gene matches.

V usage is TRBV29-1 and J usage is TRBJ1-2; maybe TRBD1 (5 bases). Trimming stripped 6 bases from V and 6 bases from J, with 11 bases between. The CDR3 runs to 11 residues. CDR1 and CDR2 (germline): SQVTM, ANQGSEA. This CDR3 reads CSVDGADGYTF. CDR3 in DNA: TGCAGCGTGGATGGGGCTGATGGCTACACCTTC.

V gene TRBV25-1 combines with J gene TRBJ2-7; a possible D gene is TRBD1 (7 bases). V was shortened by 5 bases and J by 3 bases, with 17 bases between the two germline ends. The CDR3 length is 15 residues. Germline V gene lookup returns CDR1 MGHDK and CDR2 SYGVNS. The CDR3 reads CASSSLAGGLYEQYF. DNA of the CDR3: TGTGCCAGCAGTTCTCTGGCAGGGGGACTCTACGAGCAGTACTTC.

This sequence joins TRBV4-1 and TRBJ2-7, with 9 bases fitting TRBD2. With V trimmed by 4 bases and J by 7 bases, 8 bases remained unmatched. This CDR3 contains 14 residues. Germline V CDR1 and CDR2: MGHRA, YSYEKL. CDR3 sequence: CASSPSGAPREQYF. CDR3 DNA sequence: TGCGCCAGCAGCCCTAGCGGGGCCCCCCGGGAGCAGTACTTC.

The chain joins TRBV29-1 to TRBJ2-1, with D possibly TRBD1 on 6 matching bases. V was trimmed by 3 bases and J by 5 bases, leaving 11 bases between them. The CDR3 length is 13 residues. From germline, CDR1 is SQVTM and CDR2 ANQGSEA. CDR3 protein: CSVDLGGHNEQFF. The CDR3 DNA is TGCAGCGTTGATCTAGGGGGTCACAATGAGCAGTTCTTC.

The chain has TRBV5-1 and TRBJ1-4, with D hard to call. Between the trimmed V and J ends, which lost 0 bases and 8 bases, there was a span of 11 bases. The V gene's germline CDR1 is SGHRS and CDR2 YFSETQ. There are 14 residues in the CDR3. This CDR3 is CASSLAGSGEKLFF. DNA for the CDR3: TGCGCCAGCAGCTTGGCGGGGTCCGGGGAAAAACTGTTTTTT.

The gene calls are TRBV5-4 and TRBJ2-7, with 10 bases that match TRBD2. The length of the CDR3 is 18 residues. The V and J ends lost 0 bases and 0 bases, in that order; junction bases with no gene match: 9. Germline V gives CDR1 SGHNT, CDR2 YYREEE (reference sequence). The CDR3 reads CASSLEGRTSGPSYEQYF. In nucleotides, the CDR3 is TGTGCCAGCAGCTTGGAGGGAAGGACTAGCGGCCCCTCCTACGAGCAGTACTTC. The full variable domain, completed using reference TRBV5-4 and TRBJ2-7, is ETGVTQSPTHLIKTRGQQVTLRCSSQSGHNTVSWYQQALGQGPQFIFQYYREEENGRGNFPPRFSGLQFPNYSSELNVNALELDDSALYLCASSLEGRTSGPSYEQYFGPGTRLTVT.

The chain has TRBV4-2 and TRBJ1-3; D may be TRBD1 (5 bases). The V gene lost 2 bases and the J gene lost 3 bases, with 11 bases spanning the gap. Per germline, CDR1 LGHNA and CDR2 YNFKEQ. This CDR3 region has 15 residues. Written as DNA, the CDR3 is TGTGCCAGCAGCCAATGGTTGGGGGGTGGAAACACCATATATTTT. It yields the protein CASSQWLGGGNTIYF.

The V gene is TRBV6-5, the J gene TRBJ1-1, with D possibly matching TRBD1 (5 bases). The CDR3 runs 13 residues. Looked up from germline, CDR1 is MNHEY and CDR2 is SVGAGI. Trimming shortened V by 5 bases and J by 4 bases, and 11 bases separated the two germline ends. The CDR3 is CASSPGGVTEAFF. In nucleotides, the CDR3 is TGTGCCAGCAGTCCTGGAGGGGTCACTGAAGCTTTCTTT.

This chain links TRBV10-3 with TRBJ1-1; no reliable D call. The germline V and J ends were trimmed by 0 bases and 9 bases, with 14 bases remaining between them. This CDR3 comprises 14 residues. The germline CDR1 and CDR2 sequences are ENHRY and SYGVKD. CDR3 sequence reads: CAISESINENKAFF. CDR3 in DNA: TGTGCCATCAGTGAGTCGATAAACGAAAACAAAGCTTTCTTT.

The chain has TRBV19 and TRBJ2-2; 8 positions match TRBD1. The V gene's germline CDR1 is LNHDA and CDR2 SQIVND (reference sequence). The CDR3 length is 16 residues. With 3 bases clipped from V and 1 base from J, the junction kept 4 bases outside the gene matches. The CDR3 DNA reads as TGTGCCAGTAGTATTTTGGGGACAGGGAACACCGGGGAGCTGTTTTTT. Protein product: CASSILGTGNTGELFF. Full variable domain (rest looked up from reference TRBV19 and TRBJ2-2): DGGITQSPKYLFRKEGQNVTLSCEQNLNHDAMYWYRQDPGQGLRLIYYSQIVNDFQKGDIAEGYSVSREKKESFPLTVTSAQKNPTAFYLCASSILGTGNTGELFFGEGSRLTVL.

The chain is built from TRBV5-4 and TRBJ1-1, with D unresolved. Trimming removed 3 bases from V and 2 bases from J, with 14 bases in between. Looked up from germline, CDR1 is SGHNT and CDR2 is YYREEE (reference sequence). This CDR3 contains 15 residues. The CDR3 sequence is CASSSKRTGNTEAFF. The CDR3 DNA sequence: TGTGCCAGCAGCTCCAAAAGGACGGGTAACACTGAAGCTTTCTTT.

The chain employs TRBV7-2 and TRBJ2-5; D ambiguous. There are 13 residues in the CDR3. V dropped 5 bases and J dropped 3 bases, with 10 bases sitting between them. Germline CDR1 reads SGHTA; CDR2 reads FQGNSA. Here the CDR3 reads CASSPRAEETQYF. The CDR3, as DNA: TGTGCCAGCAGCCCCCGGGCAGAAGAGACCCAGTACTTC.

A single count supports this clone. CDR3 nucleotides: TGTGCCAGCAGCTTCCGCAGGGGGATCAACGGGGAGCTGTTTTTT. Protein: CASSFRRGINGELFF. The V gene is TRBV11-3, the J gene TRBJ2-2; TRBD1 agrees at 7 bases. V was clipped by 3 bases and J by 7 bases; unmatched bases: 8. The germline CDR1 and CDR2 sequences are SGHNT and YENEEA. CDR3 size: 15 residues.

The gene calls are TRBV7-2 and TRBJ2-7; TRBD2 might be the D (5 bases). Trimming stripped 6 bases from V and 2 bases from J, with 14 bases between. The length of the CDR3 is 14 residues. CDR1 is SGHTA, CDR2 FQGNSA, per germline. CDR3 coding DNA: TGTGCCAGCAGTCTACGGCCCGGGACCTACGAGCAGTACTTC. Translated, it gives CASSLRPGTYEQYF.

The chain joins TRBV5-4 to TRBJ2-3, with D perhaps matching TRBD2 (6 bases). Germline values: CDR1 SGHNT, CDR2 YYREEE (reference sequence). Trimming cost V 7 bases and J 1 base, with 13 bases left between them. This CDR3 has 14 residues. The CDR3 loop reads CASRGLGGTDTQYF. For the CDR3, the DNA is TGTGCCAGCCGGGGACTTGGCGGCACAGATACGCAGTATTTT.

This sequence joins TRBV11-2 and TRBJ2-7, with a weak D call TRBD2 (6 bases). The CDR3 contains 15 residues. V was clipped by 5 bases and J by 4 bases, with 18 bases between them. CDR1 is SGHAT, CDR2 FQNNGV, per germline. The CDR3 bases are TGTGCCAGCAGCCTTGGAGGGCAACCACCATACGAGCAGTACTTC. Translated: CASSLGGQPPYEQYF. The full variable domain, completed using reference TRBV11-2 and TRBJ2-7, is EAGVAQSPRYKIIEKRQSVAFWCNPISGHATLYWYQQILGQGPKLLIQFQNNGVVDDSQLPKDRFSAERLKGVDSTLKIQPAKLEDSAVYLCASSLGGQPPYEQYFGPGTRLTVT.

This chain connects TRBV4-1 to TRBJ1-5; D is uncertain. Deletions cut 0 bases from V and 11 bases from J, with 14 bases between. The CDR3 extends over 14 amino acids. Germline V gene lookup returns CDR1 MGHRA and CDR2 YSYEKL. The CDR3 nucleotides read TGCGCCAGCAGCCAAGATCAAGGTTTTACGGCCCAGCATTTT. Translated: CASSQDQGFTAQHF.

Points on this clone: The sample holds other DNA sequences that translate to the same CDR3. The V call is TRBV5-6, the J call TRBJ2-5; D is unresolved. Germline CDR1 and CDR2: SGHDT and YYEEEE. The length of the CDR3 is 13 residues. The ends were cut back, 0 bases at V and 4 bases at J, with 7 bases in the middle. The CDR3 bases are TGTGCCAGCAGCTTGGGTGGCCGAGAGACCCAGTACTTC. Translating gives CASSLGGRETQYF. Combining the CDR3 with reference TRBV5-6 and TRBJ2-5 gives the whole variable domain DAGVTQSPTHLIKTRGQQVTLRCSPKSGHDTVSWYQQALGQGPQFIFQYYEEEERQRGNFPDRFSGHQFPNYSSELNVNALLLGDSALYLCASSLGGRETQYFGPGTRLLVL.

The chain uses TRBV2 and TRBJ2-7, with D unresolved. The V gene's germline CDR1 is SNHLY and CDR2 FYNNEI. V was trimmed by 5 bases and J by 0 bases, leaving 5 bases between them. The CDR3 is made up of 12 amino acids. The CDR3 spells CASSKISYEQYF. In nucleotides, the CDR3 is TGTGCCAGCAGTAAGATCTCCTACGAGCAGTACTTC.

The chain has TRBV24-1 and TRBJ1-5; D is unclear. V lost 2 bases and J 9 bases, leaving 10 bases between the germline ends. The CDR3 spans 13 residues. The germline V gene encodes CDR1 KGHDR and CDR2 SFDVKD. The CDR3: CATSDSAAGPQHF. Here the CDR3 DNA reads TGTGCCACCAGTGATTCCGCCGCTGGGCCCCAGCATTTT.

The chain links TRBV3-1 (or the pseudogene TRBV3-2) to TRBJ1-4, with no clear D. Germline V gene lookup returns CDR1 LGHDT and CDR2 YNNKEL (reference sequence). The CDR3 consists of 13 residues. V lost 1 base to trimming and J lost 7 bases, with 7 bases between them. As DNA, the CDR3 is TGTGCCAGCAGCCAAGGCCCACTTGAAAAACTGTTTTTT. Translation: CASSQGPLEKLFF.

This chain links TRBV29-1 with TRBJ1-1, with 7 bases that match TRBD1. Looked up from germline, CDR1 is SQVTM and CDR2 is ANQGSEA. CDR3 length equals 15 residues. Germline trimming cut 4 bases from V and 1 base from J; bases unmatched to any gene: 9. CDR3 amino acids: CSVGNRGQQNTEAFF. DNA of the CDR3: TGCAGCGTTGGGAACAGGGGCCAGCAGAACACTGAAGCTTTCTTT.

Here the CDR3 DNA reads TGTGCCAGCTCACCAACCTGGGGCAACGCAGAGACCCAGTACTTC. This translates into CASSPTWGNAETQYF. The chain joins TRBV18 to TRBJ2-5; tentative D call: TRBD1 (5 bases). V lost 2 bases and J lost 4, with 14 bases in between. The CDR3 totals 15 residues. Germline V gene sequence: CDR1 KGHSH, CDR2 LQKENI.

This chain connects TRBV7-9 to TRBJ1-2, with 8 bases that match TRBD1. The germline CDR1 and CDR2 sequences are SEHNR and FQNEAQ (reference sequence). The CDR3 extends over 16 amino acids. J was trimmed by 4 bases and V by 1 base; bases with no gene match: 8. CDR3 region: CASSLGQGAALYGYTF. DNA for the CDR3: TGTGCCAGCAGCTTAGGGCAGGGGGCGGCTCTCTATGGCTACACCTTC.

There are a few counts of this clone. This rearrangement joins TRBV30 to TRBJ1-5; D gene ambiguous. This CDR3 is built from 15 residues. V was cut by 3 bases and J by 2 bases, with 14 bases left in between. CDR1 GTSNPN and CDR2 SVGIG come from the germline V gene (reference sequence). CDR3 residues: CAWSPADSRNQPQHF. In DNA, the CDR3 is TGTGCCTGGAGCCCAGCGGACTCGCGCAATCAGCCCCAGCATTTT.

This clone was detected only once. V gene TRBV7-2 combines with J gene TRBJ1-1, with D possibly TRBD1 on 6 matching bases. The CDR3 runs 16 residues. Germline lookup yields CDR1 SGHTA and CDR2 FQGNSA. Trimming removed 6 bases from V and 4 bases from J, with 21 bases in between. The CDR3 is CASSPRAVGGPTEAFF. Written as DNA, the CDR3 is TGTGCCAGCAGTCCCCGGGCCGTGGGGGGCCCCACTGAAGCTTTCTTT.

This clone was observed a few times. V usage is TRBV19 and J usage is TRBJ2-1; possibly TRBD2 for D (6 bases). Per germline, CDR1 LNHDA and CDR2 SQIVND (reference sequence). The CDR3 runs to 14 residues. V lost 5 bases and J 0 bases, leaving 8 bases between the germline ends. The CDR3: CASSGAGSYNEQFF. The DNA of the CDR3 is TGTGCCAGTAGTGGAGCGGGCTCCTACAATGAGCAGTTCTTC.